The T cell receptor (beta chain) described here comes from a study of cytomegalovirus exposure and HLA in healthy donors. The germline V and J ends were trimmed by 5 bases and 3 bases, with 12 bases remaining between them. The germline V gene has CDR1 SGHNT and CDR2 YYREEE (reference sequence). The CDR3 is 14 residues long. Primers for the PCR totalled 60 Vbeta and 13 Jbeta. Sequencing used immunoSEQ multiplex PCR; TCRdb keeps in-frame clones, though not all of them. The sample shows 150,000 or so clones, more than 70% of them seen only once. The specimen sequenced was PBMCs. This sequence joins TRBV5-4 and TRBJ2-1; D is perhaps TRBD1 (7 bases). The receptor was isolated from a woman in her thirties or forties in good health and CMV-seropositive. The CDR3 DNA is TGTGCCAGCAGTCGGCGGGACAGCTACAATGAGCAGTTCTTC. Protein: CASSRRDSYNEQFF.